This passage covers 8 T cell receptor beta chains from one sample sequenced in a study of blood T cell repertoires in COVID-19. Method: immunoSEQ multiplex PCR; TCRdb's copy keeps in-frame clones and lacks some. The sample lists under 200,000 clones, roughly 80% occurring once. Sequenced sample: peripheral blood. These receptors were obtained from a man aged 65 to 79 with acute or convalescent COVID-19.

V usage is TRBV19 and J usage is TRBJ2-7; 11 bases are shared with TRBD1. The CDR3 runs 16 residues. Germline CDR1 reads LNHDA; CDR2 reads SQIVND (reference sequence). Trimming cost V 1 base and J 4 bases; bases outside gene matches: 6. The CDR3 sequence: CASSIVGTGGGYEQYF. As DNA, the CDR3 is TGTGCCAGTAGTATAGTTGGGACAGGGGGTGGGTACGAGCAGTACTTC.

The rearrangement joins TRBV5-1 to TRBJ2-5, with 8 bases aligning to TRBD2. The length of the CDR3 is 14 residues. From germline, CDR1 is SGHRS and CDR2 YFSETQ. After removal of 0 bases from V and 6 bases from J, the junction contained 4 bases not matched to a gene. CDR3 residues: CASSLDGGAKTQYF. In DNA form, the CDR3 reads TGCGCCAGCAGCTTGGACGGGGGGGCAAAGACCCAGTACTTC.

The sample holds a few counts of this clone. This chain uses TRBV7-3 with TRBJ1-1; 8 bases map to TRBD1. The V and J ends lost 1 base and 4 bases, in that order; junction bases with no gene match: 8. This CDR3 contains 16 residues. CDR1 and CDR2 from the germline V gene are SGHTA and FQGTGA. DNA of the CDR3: TGTGCCAGCAGCTTAAAAGCTACAGGGGGAACCACTGAAGCTTTCTTT. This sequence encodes CASSLKATGGTTEAFF.

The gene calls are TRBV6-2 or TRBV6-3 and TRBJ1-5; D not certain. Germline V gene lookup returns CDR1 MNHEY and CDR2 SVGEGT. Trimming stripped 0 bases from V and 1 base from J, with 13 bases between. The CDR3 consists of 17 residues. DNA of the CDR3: TGTGCCAGCAGTTACTCGATGCGGGGTGGGAGCAATCAGCCCCAGCATTTT. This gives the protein CASSYSMRGGSNQPQHF.

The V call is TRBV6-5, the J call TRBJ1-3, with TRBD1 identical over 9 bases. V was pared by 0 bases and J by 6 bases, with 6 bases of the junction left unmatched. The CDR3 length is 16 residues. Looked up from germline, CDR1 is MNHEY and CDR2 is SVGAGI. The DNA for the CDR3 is TGTGCCAGCAGTTACTCGCTACAGGGGGCGATAAACACCATATATTTT. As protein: CASSYSLQGAINTIYF.

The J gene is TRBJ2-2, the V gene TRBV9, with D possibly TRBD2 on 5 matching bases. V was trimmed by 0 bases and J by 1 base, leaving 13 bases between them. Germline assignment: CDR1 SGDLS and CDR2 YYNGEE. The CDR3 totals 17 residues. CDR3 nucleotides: TGTGCCAGCAGCGTAGCTTCGATAGCGCAGAACACCGGGGAGCTGTTTTTT. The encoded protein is CASSVASIAQNTGELFF.

In DNA form, the CDR3 reads TGTGCCAGCAGCCCAGCCCAGGATTCACCCCTCCACTTT. Its protein is CASSPAQDSPLHF. The chain joins TRBV3-1 (or the pseudogene TRBV3-2) to TRBJ1-6; no clear D gene. The CDR3 sequence is 13 residues long. Germline values: CDR1 LGHDT, CDR2 YNNKEL (reference sequence). V was trimmed by 4 bases and J by 8 bases, leaving 9 bases between them.

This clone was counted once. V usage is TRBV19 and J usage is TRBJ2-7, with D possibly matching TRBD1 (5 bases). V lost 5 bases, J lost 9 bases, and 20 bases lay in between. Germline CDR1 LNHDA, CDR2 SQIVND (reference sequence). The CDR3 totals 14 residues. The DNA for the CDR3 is TGTGCCAGTAGTCCCCTCCTACAGGTTCCCGGGCAGTACTTC. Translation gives CASSPLLQVPGQYF.